This T cell receptor (beta chain) originates from a study of CD8 T cells in ankylosing spondylitis (dated by TCRdb to the late 2010s). With respect to the entire study: The study set out to find disease-linked TCR variants by profiling T cell receptor beta repertoires in ankylosing spondylitis patients and healthy donors. The full study cohort comprised some 27 ankylosing spondylitis patients and roughly 100 healthy donors. Peripheral blood was sampled, and synovial fluid was additionally collected from ankylosing spondylitis patients. Results and caveats for the whole study, not just this receptor: A CD8+ phenotype was shown by the disease-linked clones, which were found at relatively low frequencies in peripheral blood. According to the report, matched synovial fluid samples from ankylosing spondylitis patients were significantly enriched for the disease-linked clones. Some motif variants had previously been reported in the synovial fluid and blood of reactive arthritis patients, which suggests shared mechanisms of disease initiation. A TCR beta motif of several highly homologous amino acid variants appeared characteristic of blood from ankylosing spondylitis patients.

TCRdb shows the sequencer as Illumina HiSeq 2500. Quantitative 5'-RACE with molecular barcodes was the method used to prepare the TCR beta libraries. The source study handled its data this way. Disease-linked TCR variants were identified with a new computational method built on a probabilistic model of VDJ rearrangement. Through fastp at Q25 and MiXCR, TCRdb rebuilt clones from the public reads, retaining in-frame beta chains. Records with the same CDR3 protein are collapsed into one entry carrying the most frequent genes and DNA. Here the V and J calls rest on TCRdb's processing, not on the authors' analysis. The sample includes approximately 250,000 distinct CDR3 sequences, with about 24% observed a single time. The top ten clonotypes cover roughly 0.67% of the sample. This clonotype was seen at least ten times. Its antigen is not yet known. Base-call qualities are not available, and no considerably larger clone is one nucleotide away.

From the germline V gene (reference sequence), CDR1 is DFQATT and CDR2 is SNEGSKA. The junction shows trimming of 6 bases on V and 0 bases on J, and the gene matches do not reach 2 bases of it. The CDR3 sequence holds 13 residues, the cysteine and phenylalanine included. Kept here is only the CDR3 DNA, which spans 39 bases and is read in frame from base 1. The receptor's source is a male donor with ankylosing spondylitis or in good health (not recorded which). This receptor chain uses TRBV20-1 and TRBJ1-1; TRBD1 lines up with 9 middle nucleotides. Source material: blood, either unsorted or a sorted T cell fraction (not recorded which). The CDR3 reads CSARTGVNTEAFF. The sequence in DNA is TGCAGTGCGAGGACAGGGGTGAACACTGAAGCTTTCTTT.